This TCR beta chain originates from a study of blood T cells in healthy people across ages. A J-beta primer mix and a sample-barcoded 5' primer were used in a second PCR of roughly 6 to 12 cycles. All cDNA molecules were each tagged by a template-switch adaptor with 12 random nucleotides. TCRdb re-called the 5' RACE reads with MiXCR, one entry per CDR3 protein. The table includes roughly 700,000 distinct CDR3 sequences, about 25% detected once. As regards this clonotype: Its target is not known.

Overall study results and limits: Since the PBMCs were unsorted, naive and antigen-experienced cells could not be conclusively compared.

These data are also associated with another study on T cells of mothers and their children.

This TCR was recovered from a boy aged 10-17 years in good health. The sequenced sample consisted of blood.

The CDR3 sequence: CASSYQNGTVYGYTF. The CDR3, as DNA: TGTGCCAGCAGTTATCAAAACGGGACGGTCTATGGCTACACCTTC. The chain joins TRBV6-2 or TRBV6-3 to TRBJ1-2, with D perhaps TRBD1 (5 bases). There are 15 residues in the CDR3. Germline V lookup: CDR1 MNHEY, CDR2 SVGEGT. V lost 3 bases and J 4 bases, leaving 15 bases between the germline ends.